The 20 T cell receptor beta chains presented below share a single source sample, sequenced in a study. TCRdb ran MiXCR on the RT-PCR reads and lists one entry per CDR3 protein. The profile shows hundreds of thousands of distinct CDR3 sequences, approximately 15% of them singletons. The sequencing input was memory CD4+ T cells from blood. These receptors originate from a female donor in good health, serving as a healthy control.

This clonotype has more than one count but fewer than ten. The J gene is TRBJ2-1, the V gene TRBV6-1; no reliable D call. Trimming took 3 bases from V and 2 from J, leaving 11 bases between them. This CDR3 region has 15 residues. CDR1 is MNHNS and CDR2 is SASEGT in the germline V gene. This CDR3 is CASSEWLGTYNEQFF. CDR3 bases: TGTGCCAGCAGTGAGTGGTTGGGGACCTACAATGAGCAGTTCTTC.

This clonotype has a count of ten or more. The V and J genes are TRBV10-3 and TRBJ2-5; 10 nucleotides agree with TRBD1. The germline V gene has CDR1 ENHRY and CDR2 SYGVKD. This CDR3 region has 14 residues. V lost 5 bases and J lost 5; bases outside the gene matches: 5. The CDR3 DNA sequence: TGTGCCATCAGTCAGGACAGGGGGACGGAGACCCAGTACTTC. Its protein product is CAISQDRGTETQYF.

The chain uses TRBV18 and TRBJ1-1; the D gene is possibly TRBD1 (5 bases). The germline V gene encodes CDR1 KGHSH and CDR2 LQKENI. The V end lost 0 bases, the J end lost 4 bases, and 18 bases lay between the germline ends. The CDR3 consists of 17 residues. The CDR3 protein is CASSPPGARGGSTEAFF. Written as DNA, the CDR3 is TGTGCCAGCTCACCACCCGGGGCCCGGGGGGGAAGCACTGAAGCTTTCTTT.

This chain connects TRBV7-2 to TRBJ2-7, with 7 bases that match TRBD1. J gave up 6 bases and V 5 bases, and 4 bases lay outside the gene matches. The germline gives CDR1 SGHTA, CDR2 FQGNSA. This CDR3 spans 12 amino acids. This chain's CDR3 is CASSQYRGEQYF. CDR3 in DNA: TGTGCCAGCAGCCAATACAGGGGCGAGCAGTACTTC.

Concerning this clonotype itself: As the CDR3 is not closed by the conserved phenylalanine or tryptophan, this likely results from a read error. This chain's CDR3 is CSATGRTEAFL. CDR3 DNA: TGCAGTGCGACGGGACGGACTGAAGCTTTCCTT. This chain uses TRBV20-1 with TRBJ1-1; D is possibly TRBD1 (5 bases). The CDR3 length is 11 residues. Trimming took off 6 bases at V and 5 bases at J, with 10 bases between the two ends. CDR1 DFQATT and CDR2 SNEGSKA come from the germline V gene (reference sequence).

This clonotype was counted ten times or more. V and J are TRBV10-3 and TRBJ2-7, with D unclear. The germline V gene has CDR1 ENHRY and CDR2 SYGVKD. V lost 0 bases and J lost 0, with 6 bases in between. The CDR3 has 14 residues. The CDR3 DNA is TGTGCCATCAGTGAGTCGGGATTCTCCTACGAGCAGTACTTC. Translating it yields CAISESGFSYEQYF.

This clonotype was observed a few times. This chain joins TRBV12-3 or TRBV12-4 and TRBJ1-2; TRBD1 might be the D (5 bases). This CDR3 spans 12 amino acids. V lost 1 base and J 8 bases, leaving 8 bases between the germline ends. CDR3 sequence: CASSLGGVGYTF. For the CDR3, the DNA is TGTGCCAGCAGTTTAGGGGGCGTCGGCTACACCTTC.

This clonotype turned up a few times. This chain connects TRBV5-5 to TRBJ2-5; no firm D call. Trimming cost V 4 bases and J 2 bases, with 12 bases left between them. This CDR3 is 14 amino acids long. Germline-derived CDR1 and CDR2 are SGHKS and YYEKEE (reference sequence). In DNA form, the CDR3 reads TGTGCCAGCAGCCCCTCGTGGTCACAAGAGACCCAGTACTTC. As protein: CASSPSWSQETQYF.

The chain combines TRBV7-2 with TRBJ1-3; perhaps TRBD1 as D (6 bases). Germline V lookup: CDR1 SGHTA, CDR2 FQGNSA. With 3 bases removed from V and 2 bases from J, the gap between germline ends came to 11 bases. This CDR3 region has 15 residues. The CDR3 spells CASSFGGATGNTIYF. The CDR3, as DNA: TGTGCCAGCAGCTTTGGGGGGGCGACTGGAAACACCATATATTTT.

The chain is built from TRBV25-1 and TRBJ2-1, with D perhaps assigned TRBD1 or TRBD2 (5 bases each). V dropped 5 bases and J dropped 9 bases, with 20 bases sitting between them. The V gene's germline CDR1 is MGHDK and CDR2 SYGVNS. CDR3 size: 15 residues. CDR3 protein: CASSPSSGPWGEQFF. CDR3 sequence (DNA): TGTGCCAGCAGTCCTTCCTCGGGACCATGGGGTGAGCAGTTCTTC.

This clonotype was counted many times. The chain joins TRBV6-5 to TRBJ2-7; maybe TRBD1 (6 bases). The length of the CDR3 is 14 residues. The germline V gene encodes CDR1 MNHEY and CDR2 SVGAGI. V lost 0 bases and J lost 1, with 7 bases in between. The DNA of the CDR3 is TGTGCCAGCAGTTACTCTGACAGGTCCTACGAGCAGTACTTC. Translation: CASSYSDRSYEQYF.

This clonotype was seen many times. The chain joins TRBV29-1 to TRBJ1-1, with a tentative D call TRBD1 (5 bases). The germline V gene has CDR1 SQVTM and CDR2 ANQGSEA. The CDR3 spans 13 residues. The germline V and J ends were trimmed by 5 bases and 3 bases, with 13 bases remaining between them. The CDR3 spells CSVREGADTEAFF. The CDR3 coding sequence is TGCAGCGTTAGAGAAGGGGCTGACACTGAAGCTTTCTTT.

This clonotype has only a few counts. V usage is TRBV9 and J usage is TRBJ2-3; 7 nucleotides align to TRBD1. Germline CDR1 reads SGDLS; CDR2 reads YYNGEE. V gave up 4 bases and J gave up 5 bases; unmatched junction bases: 4. The CDR3 is 13 amino acids. The CDR3 region is CASSQRQGDTQYF. In DNA form, the CDR3 reads TGTGCCAGCAGCCAACGACAGGGAGATACGCAGTATTTT.

This clonotype was counted many times. This CDR3 is CSASIRTGETQYF. CDR3 sequence (DNA): TGCAGTGCTAGTATAAGGACAGGAGAGACCCAGTACTTC. V usage is TRBV20-1 and J usage is TRBJ2-5, with 7 bases lining up with TRBD1. After removal of 3 bases from V and 4 bases from J, the junction contained 5 bases not matched to a gene. The CDR3 is 13 amino acids. Germline values: CDR1 DFQATT, CDR2 SNEGSKA (reference sequence).

This clonotype was seen a few times. The chain employs TRBV6-1 and TRBJ2-3, with TRBD1 matching 8 bases. J was trimmed by 3 bases and V by 0 bases; bases with no gene match: 8. Germline CDR1 and CDR2: MNHNS and SASEGT. The CDR3 runs to 17 residues. The CDR3 reads CASSEAGGTGRTDTQYF. CDR3 DNA sequence: TGTGCCAGCAGTGAAGCGGGCGGGACAGGAAGGACAGATACGCAGTATTTT.

The rearrangement uses TRBV5-1 and TRBJ2-1; 13 bases match TRBD2. Germline CDR1 reads SGHRS; CDR2 reads YFSETQ. After removal of 6 bases from V and 2 bases from J, the junction contained 5 bases not matched to a gene. The CDR3 consists of 16 residues. The CDR3 bases are TGCGCCAGCAACTTAGGACTAGCGGGGGCCTACAATGAGCAGTTCTTC. It specifies CASNLGLAGAYNEQFF.

This clonotype has more than one count but fewer than ten. The chain links TRBV14 to TRBJ2-3; D gene ambiguous. The ends were cut back, 4 bases at V and 1 base at J, with 12 bases in the middle. From germline, CDR1 is SGHDN and CDR2 FVKESK. The CDR3 is 15 residues long. The CDR3, as DNA: TGTGCCAGCAGCCCGCTCCAGTTAGGCACAGATACGCAGTATTTT. Translation gives CASSPLQLGTDTQYF.

This clonotype was seen repeatedly, ten times or more. The rearrangement joins TRBV20-1 to TRBJ2-7; 7 positions agree with TRBD2. From germline, CDR1 is DFQATT and CDR2 SNEGSKA (reference sequence). There are 12 residues in the CDR3. The junction had 5 bases not matched to a gene; V was cut back by 7 bases and J by 2 bases. CDR3: CSVLAEAYEQYF. Here the CDR3 DNA reads TGCAGTGTTCTAGCGGAAGCCTACGAGCAGTACTTC.

This clonotype was detected ten times or more. The CDR3 reads CASSWDAGGYNEQFF. The CDR3 DNA reads TGTGCCAGCAGTTGGGACGCGGGAGGTTACAATGAGCAGTTCTTC. V usage is TRBV6-2 or TRBV6-3 and J usage is TRBJ2-1, with 8 bases identical to TRBD2. Germline CDR1 reads MNHEY; CDR2 reads SVGEGT. V dropped 4 bases and J dropped 4; count of bases not matched to a gene: 6. This CDR3 is built from 15 residues.

The chain carries TRBV5-1 and TRBJ1-2; the D gene is possibly TRBD1 (6 bases). This CDR3 has 14 residues. Looked up from germline, CDR1 is SGHRS and CDR2 is YFSETQ. Trimming shortened V by 4 bases and J by 7 bases, and 17 bases separated the two germline ends. The CDR3 protein is CASSQIEGEGGYTF. The CDR3 nucleotides are TGCGCCAGCAGCCAAATCGAGGGGGAAGGTGGCTACACCTTC.